Listed below are T cell receptor beta chains from one sample, sequenced in a study of T cell repertoires in cytomegalovirus infection. TCRdb processed the reads anew with MiXCR; each CDR3 protein has one entry. This table holds about 230,000 distinct CDR3 sequences, around 6.4% found once. The sample consisted of PBMCs. These receptors all stem from a human donor in good health (CMV status not recorded). Some clones in this sample may be carry-over from other donors' samples. The CDR3 runs from the conserved cysteine through the conserved F or W. The order of the fields is J gene, clone size, D gene, V gene, CDR3 DNA, CDR3 protein. D genes are given only for firm matches. Clone sizes are given selectively: once, few, many, or a class where the clone is expanded.

j_call: TRBJ1-1; clone_size: many; d_call: TRBD1; v_call: TRBV5-1; cdr3_nt: TGCGCCAGCAGCTTGGTCAGGGGGCAGGCTGAAGCTTTCTTT; cdr3_aa: CASSLVRGQAEAFF
j_call: TRBJ2-5; clone_size: many; d_call: .; v_call: TRBV29-1; cdr3_nt: TGCAGCGTCGGACTTGGGGGGGGCGAGACCCAGTACTTC; cdr3_aa: CSVGLGGGETQYF
j_call: TRBJ2-7; clone_size: many; d_call: .; v_call: TRBV6-2/TRBV6-3; cdr3_nt: TGTGCCAGCACCCAATACGAGGGGGAAACCTACGAGCAGTACTTC; cdr3_aa: CASTQYEGETYEQYF
j_call: TRBJ2-3; clone_size: .; d_call: .; v_call: TRBV5-1; cdr3_nt: TGCGCCAGCAGCTTGTCAGGGCCCACAGATACGCAGTATTTT; cdr3_aa: CASSLSGPTDTQYF
j_call: TRBJ1-6; clone_size: few; d_call: .; v_call: TRBV14; cdr3_nt: TGTGCCAGCAGCCAAGACTGGGGAGATTCACCCCTCCACTTT; cdr3_aa: CASSQDWGDSPLHF
j_call: TRBJ1-2; clone_size: many; d_call: .; v_call: TRBV28; cdr3_nt: TGTGCCACTCTCCCTGGAGGAGGGACTAACTATGGCTACACCTTC; cdr3_aa: CATLPGGGTNYGYTF
j_call: TRBJ2-7; clone_size: many; d_call: .; v_call: TRBV29-1; cdr3_nt: TGCAGCGTGCCTCTTGCGGGGTCCACCTACGAGCAGTACTTC; cdr3_aa: CSVPLAGSTYEQYF
j_call: TRBJ2-5; clone_size: .; d_call: TRBD1; v_call: TRBV20-1; cdr3_nt: TGCAGTGCTCCGACAGGGCTCGGTCGAGAGACCCAGTACTTC; cdr3_aa: CSAPTGLGRETQYF
j_call: TRBJ2-2; clone_size: many; d_call: .; v_call: TRBV12-3/TRBV12-4; cdr3_nt: TGTGCCAGCACCTACCGTGGCGGATACACCGGGGAGCTGTTTTTT; cdr3_aa: CASTYRGGYTGELFF
j_call: TRBJ2-2; clone_size: .; d_call: .; v_call: TRBV7-3; cdr3_nt: TGTGCCAGCAGCCCCCTAGGGCTTGGGTACACCGGGGAGCTGTTTTTT; cdr3_aa: CASSPLGLGYTGELFF
j_call: TRBJ2-7; clone_size: many; d_call: TRBD2; v_call: TRBV20-1; cdr3_nt: TGCAGTGCTGGCCTTAAATCGGTCGGGGGGGAGCAGTACTTC; cdr3_aa: CSAGLKSVGGEQYF
j_call: TRBJ1-4; clone_size: many; d_call: .; v_call: TRBV6-5; cdr3_nt: TGTGCCAGCAGCCTCGACAGATATGAAAAACTGTTTTTT; cdr3_aa: CASSLDRYEKLFF
j_call: TRBJ2-5; clone_size: many; d_call: TRBD1; v_call: TRBV2; cdr3_nt: TGTGCCAGCAGTGAAAGTTGGGACAGGGAAGAGACCCAGTACTTC; cdr3_aa: CASSESWDREETQYF
j_call: TRBJ1-1; clone_size: many; d_call: .; v_call: TRBV7-2; cdr3_nt: TGTGCCAGCAGCTTAGTTATAGGGCCGAACACTGAAGCTTTCTTT; cdr3_aa: CASSLVIGPNTEAFF
j_call: TRBJ1-1; clone_size: many; d_call: .; v_call: TRBV9; cdr3_nt: TGTGCCAGCAGCGTAGAAACAGCCAACACTGAAGCTTTCTTT; cdr3_aa: CASSVETANTEAFF
j_call: TRBJ2-7; clone_size: few; d_call: TRBD1; v_call: TRBV2; cdr3_nt: TGTGCCAGCAGCGGTATCTGGACAGGGAATACCTACGAGCAGTACTTC; cdr3_aa: CASSGIWTGNTYEQYF
j_call: TRBJ2-3; clone_size: many; d_call: .; v_call: TRBV7-2; cdr3_nt: TGTGCCAGCAGCTTGGGGACGGACGTAGAGGGGGCGCAGTATTTT; cdr3_aa: CASSLGTDVEGAQYF
j_call: TRBJ2-2; clone_size: many; d_call: TRBD1; v_call: TRBV6-5; cdr3_nt: TGTGCCAGCAGGGTGACAGGGGCGGTTACCGGGGAGCTGTTTTTT; cdr3_aa: CASRVTGAVTGELFF
j_call: TRBJ2-2; clone_size: many; d_call: .; v_call: TRBV2; cdr3_nt: TGTGCCAGCAGCCAATTACGGTCGCCCGGGGAGCTGTTTTTT; cdr3_aa: CASSQLRSPGELFF
j_call: TRBJ2-5; clone_size: many; d_call: .; v_call: TRBV7-2; cdr3_nt: TGTGCCAGCAGCTACTACAGGGAAGAGACCCAGTACTTC; cdr3_aa: CASSYYREETQYF
j_call: TRBJ1-5; clone_size: many; d_call: TRBD1; v_call: TRBV20-1; cdr3_nt: TGCAGTGCTAGCCGGACAGGGGACTACAATCAGCCCCAGCATTTT; cdr3_aa: CSASRTGDYNQPQHF
j_call: TRBJ2-5; clone_size: many; d_call: TRBD2; v_call: TRBV29-1; cdr3_nt: TGCAGCGCCTATTATCGGGGAGGGAAAGAGACCCAGTACTTC; cdr3_aa: CSAYYRGGKETQYF
j_call: TRBJ2-2; clone_size: many; d_call: .; v_call: TRBV2; cdr3_nt: TGTGCCAGCAGTAAACAGGAGAACACCGGGGAGCTGTTTTTT; cdr3_aa: CASSKQENTGELFF
j_call: TRBJ2-2; clone_size: .; d_call: .; v_call: TRBV12-3/TRBV12-4; cdr3_nt: TGTGCCAGCACCCCGGCCCCGGCGGGGACCGGGGAGCTGTTTTTT; cdr3_aa: CASTPAPAGTGELFF
j_call: TRBJ1-5; clone_size: many; d_call: .; v_call: TRBV7-2; cdr3_nt: TGTGCCAGCAGCAGGGTCACGGGGAATCAGCCCCAGCATTTT; cdr3_aa: CASSRVTGNQPQHF
j_call: TRBJ1-5; clone_size: many; d_call: .; v_call: TRBV6-4; cdr3_nt: TGTGCCAGCAGTGGAGGGAGGGGGTGGAATCAGCCCCAGCATTTT; cdr3_aa: CASSGGRGWNQPQHF